These 32 T cell receptor beta chains were all obtained from the same sample, sequenced in a study of blood T cells in healthy people across ages. Using a J-beta primer mix together with a sample-barcoded 5' primer, a second PCR was run for roughly 7 to 12 cycles. TCRdb re-analysed the 5' RACE reads in MiXCR, keeping a single row per CDR3 protein. This repertoire shows about 1 million distinct CDR3 sequences, more than 35% found once; its top ten account for approximately 17%. Sequenced sample: blood. Every receptor here comes from a woman aged 60-75 years in good health.

This rearrangement joins TRBV20-1 to TRBJ2-7, with a tentative D call TRBD2 (6 bases). The V gene lost 5 bases and the J gene lost 2 bases, with 10 bases spanning the gap. Germline V gene data show CDR1 as DFQATT and CDR2 as SNEGSKA (reference sequence). This CDR3 has 12 residues. The DNA of the CDR3 is TGCAGTGCTGGGACTCAAGCCTACGAGCAGTACTTC. This translates into CSAGTQAYEQYF.

This clonotype has just one count. J is TRBJ1-2 and V is TRBV6-2 or TRBV6-3; D gene uncertain. The CDR3 sequence is 14 residues long. The ends were cut back, 4 bases at V and 0 bases at J, with 9 bases in the middle. Germline CDR1 MNHEY, CDR2 SVGEGT. CDR3 loop: CASSWADTNYGYTF. CDR3 DNA sequence: TGTGCCAGCAGTTGGGCAGACACTAACTATGGCTACACCTTC.

This clonotype was detected a few times. The V and J genes are TRBV5-1 and TRBJ2-5; 7 bases agree with TRBD2. With V trimmed by 1 base and J by 1 base, 7 bases remained unmatched. This CDR3 is built from 16 residues. The germline V gene encodes CDR1 SGHRS and CDR2 YFSETQ. The chain's CDR3 is CASSLNPGGLQETQYF. The DNA of the CDR3 is TGCGCCAGCAGCTTGAACCCGGGAGGACTCCAAGAGACCCAGTACTTC.

This clonotype was seen a handful of times. As DNA, the CDR3 is TGTGCCAGCAGATCGGCAAGCTACGAGCAGTACTTC. This translates into CASRSASYEQYF. The chain recombines TRBV6-6 with TRBJ2-7; unclear D gene. CDR1 MNHNY and CDR2 SVGAGI come from the germline V gene (reference sequence). The CDR3 runs to 12 residues. Trimming shortened V by 6 bases and J by 3 bases, and 9 bases separated the two germline ends.

The chain has TRBV3-1 and TRBJ2-1; D might be TRBD2 (6 bases). This CDR3 comprises 17 residues. In germline, CDR1 is LGHDT, CDR2 YNNKEL (reference sequence). Between the trimmed V and J ends, which lost 4 bases and 2 bases, there was a span of 18 bases. CDR3 sequence (DNA): TGTGCCAGCAGCCGCTCCTTGGTGGGAGGCACCTACAATGAGCAGTTCTTC. This gives the protein CASSRSLVGGTYNEQFF.

The V gene is TRBV24-1, the J gene TRBJ2-7; D is unresolved. The last part of the DNA fits TRBJ2-5 better; the J call may be wrong. The CDR3 is 14 amino acids. Germline assignment: CDR1 KGHDR and CDR2 SFDVKD. Here the CDR3 DNA reads TGTGCCACCAGTCGTTGGGGTCCGCCGGAGACCCAGTACTTC. Protein product: CATSRWGPPETQYF.

This clonotype was seen a handful of times. This rearrangement joins TRBV29-1 to TRBJ1-2; 7 bases fit TRBD1. V was pared by 4 bases and J by 4 bases, with 9 bases of the junction left unmatched. CDR1 and CDR2 from the germline V gene are SQVTM and ANQGSEA. The CDR3 has 14 residues. CDR3 nucleotide sequence: TGCAGCGTTGGGGACAGCTCCGTACCCTATGGCTACACCTTC. It codes for CSVGDSSVPYGYTF.

This clonotype was observed a few times. This chain uses TRBV9 with TRBJ2-2; no firm D call. Trimming took 1 base from V and 5 from J, leaving 9 bases between them. The germline V gene has CDR1 SGDLS and CDR2 YYNGEE. The CDR3 spans 14 residues. CDR3 sequence (DNA): TGTGCCAGCAGCGTATCCGATGGTACCGGGGAGCTGTTTTTT. It encodes CASSVSDGTGELFF.

This clonotype was picked up a small number of times. The chain recombines TRBV10-1 with TRBJ2-7; D gene uncertain. Germline-derived CDR1 and CDR2 are WNHNN and SYGVQD (reference sequence). V was clipped by 2 bases and J by 7 bases, with 12 bases between them. The CDR3 contains 13 residues. The CDR3 DNA is TGCGCCAGCAGTGAGGCCCTATCAAAGGAGCAGTACTTC. Translating it yields CASSEALSKEQYF.

This clonotype was observed a handful of times. The chain couples TRBV7-3 to TRBJ2-3, with D perhaps matching TRBD2 (5 bases). Germline V gene lookup returns CDR1 SGHTA and CDR2 FQGTGA. The V end was cut by 6 bases, the J end by 2 bases, with 15 bases between. The CDR3 loop spans 15 amino acids. This chain's CDR3 is CASRPTSLVTDTQYF. The CDR3 DNA is TGTGCCAGCAGGCCAACTAGTCTAGTCACAGATACGCAGTATTTT. The complete variable domain, with remaining parts taken from reference TRBV7-3 and TRBJ2-3, reads GAGVSQTPSNKVTEKGKYVELRCDPISGHTALYWYRQSLGQGPEFLIYFQGTGAADDSGLPNDRFFAVRPEGSVSTLKIQRTERGDSAVYLCASRPTSLVTDTQYFGPGTRLTVL.

The chain is built from TRBV12-3 or TRBV12-4 and TRBJ2-1; D unclear. Between the trimmed V and J ends, which lost 1 base and 2 bases, there was a span of 18 bases. The CDR3 is 18 amino acids. The chain's CDR3 is CASSLVSIRAPTYNEQFF. CDR3 nucleotide sequence: TGTGCCAGCAGTTTAGTTTCTATTCGGGCTCCTACCTACAATGAGCAGTTCTTC.

The rearrangement joins TRBV5-6 to TRBJ2-1; 9 nucleotides line up with TRBD2. This CDR3 contains 18 residues. CDR1 and CDR2 (germline): SGHDT, YYEEEE. The junction had 7 bases not matched to a gene; V was cut back by 0 bases and J by 0 bases. The CDR3 nucleotides read TGTGCCAGCAGCTTGGGACTAGCGGTCATGAGCTCCTACAATGAGCAGTTCTTC. It specifies CASSLGLAVMSSYNEQFF.

The CDR3 DNA follows: TGTGCCAGCAGCTCTAGACTAGCGGGGAGCTCCTACAATGAGCAGTTCTTC. Amino acids: CASSSRLAGSSYNEQFF. The J gene is TRBJ2-1, the V gene TRBV11-3, with 11 nucleotides matching TRBD2. CDR3 length equals 17 residues. After removal of 4 bases from V and 0 bases from J, the junction contained 5 bases not matched to a gene. The V gene's germline CDR1 is SGHNT and CDR2 YENEEA.

CDR3 nucleotides: TGTGCCGGACAGGGGGACCGCCGGAACAATGAGCAGTTCTTC. Translating it yields CAGQGDRRNNEQFF. The chain links TRBV7-9 to TRBJ2-1, with 10 nucleotides matching TRBD1. Germline V gene data show CDR1 as SEHNR and CDR2 as FQNEAQ (reference sequence). The V segment lost 11 bases and the J segment 5 bases; nucleotides outside the gene matches: 9. This CDR3 has 14 residues.

The V call is TRBV20-1, the J call TRBJ2-7, with TRBD2 matching 14 bases. CDR1 DFQATT and CDR2 SNEGSKA come from the germline V gene (reference sequence). Trimming cost V 6 bases and J 4 bases; bases outside gene matches: 11. This CDR3 is built from 16 residues. CDR3 protein: CSAQGLAGEFMYEQYF. The CDR3 DNA is TGCAGTGCACAGGGACTAGCGGGAGAATTTATGTACGAGCAGTACTTC.

The chain has TRBV11-2 and TRBJ2-7, with 10 nucleotides matching TRBD1. Per the germline V gene, CDR1 is SGHAT and CDR2 is FQNNGV. V was clipped by 1 base and J by 4 bases; unmatched bases: 7. The CDR3 spans 16 residues. The CDR3 loop is CASSLGAGTGEYEQYF. The CDR3, as DNA: TGTGCCAGCAGCTTAGGTGCCGGGACAGGGGAATACGAGCAGTACTTC.

The chain couples TRBV9 to TRBJ2-5; D not resolved. Germline V gene lookup returns CDR1 SGDLS and CDR2 YYNGEE. V dropped 0 bases and J dropped 3 bases, with 12 bases sitting between them. This CDR3 has 15 amino acids. CDR3 amino acids: CASSVAPVGKETQYF. Here the CDR3 DNA reads TGTGCCAGCAGCGTAGCCCCCGTTGGTAAAGAGACCCAGTACTTC.

The gene calls are TRBV6-6 and TRBJ1-2; D is undetermined. Germline-derived CDR1 and CDR2 are MNHNY and SVGAGI (reference sequence). This CDR3 region has 14 residues. Trimming shortened V by 8 bases and J by 0 bases, and 13 bases separated the two germline ends. The CDR3 DNA sequence: TGTGCCAGCGGTCCCGGAGAAGCTAACTATGGCTACACCTTC. It codes for CASGPGEANYGYTF.

The chain combines TRBV7-9 with TRBJ2-7; 9 nucleotides line up with TRBD2. V shed 6 bases and J 0 bases; nucleotides not matched to a gene: 6. The CDR3 sequence is 15 residues long. CDR1 and CDR2 from the germline V gene are SEHNR and FQNEAQ (reference sequence). In DNA form, the CDR3 reads TGTGCCAGCAGAAAAGGACTAGCGAGCTCCTACGAGCAGTACTTC. Translated: CASRKGLASSYEQYF.

The table lists this clonotype with a few counts. V and J are TRBV11-2 and TRBJ2-1; TRBD2 aligns across 14 bases. CDR1 SGHAT and CDR2 FQNNGV come from the germline V gene. The V gene end was trimmed by 7 bases and the J gene end by 4 bases; junction bases not matched to a gene: 6. This CDR3 has 16 residues. The CDR3 region has the DNA TGTGCCAGCATGGGACTAGCGGGAGTAAGGTACAATGAGCAGTTCTTC. It encodes CASMGLAGVRYNEQFF.

The chain couples TRBV27 to TRBJ2-1; D is ambiguous. The V gene lost 7 bases and the J gene lost 2 bases, with 12 bases spanning the gap. CDR3 length: 14 residues. The germline V gene has CDR1 MNHEY and CDR2 SMNVEV (reference sequence). In DNA, the CDR3 is TGTGCCAGCACATCTCCCTACACCTACAATGAGCAGTTCTTC. The encoded protein is CASTSPYTYNEQFF.

This clonotype was picked up a small number of times. J is TRBJ2-6 and V is TRBV25-1; no clear D. The germline gives CDR1 MGHDK, CDR2 SYGVNS. Trimming shortened V by 3 bases and J by 4 bases, and 7 bases separated the two germline ends. CDR3 length: 14 amino acids. The chain's CDR3 is CASSDVGGANVLTF. CDR3 in DNA: TGTGCCAGCAGTGACGTGGGCGGGGCCAACGTCCTGACTTTC.

This chain links TRBV28 with TRBJ1-1, with a possible D match to TRBD1 (6 bases). Trimming cost V 6 bases and J 7 bases, with 12 bases left between them. CDR3 length: 12 residues. Germline values: CDR1 MDHEN, CDR2 SYDVKM. CDR3 region: CASRKRTDEAFF. For the CDR3, the DNA is TGTGCCAGCAGGAAGCGGACAGATGAAGCTTTCTTT.

This clonotype was recorded only once. The chain employs TRBV20-1 and TRBJ1-5; weak D call: TRBD1 (6 bases). Trimming shortened V by 1 base and J by 0 bases, and 22 bases separated the two germline ends. There are 19 residues in the CDR3. Germline CDR1 DFQATT, CDR2 SNEGSKA (reference sequence). The DNA for the CDR3 is TGCAGTGCTAGAGTTGGAGGGGGGACACCGTCTTATAGCAATCAGCCCCAGCATTTT. Translation: CSARVGGGTPSYSNQPQHF.

The rearrangement joins TRBV9 to TRBJ2-5, with 9 bases aligning to TRBD2. The CDR3 sequence is 13 residues long. Germline CDR1 SGDLS, CDR2 YYNGEE. The V gene end was trimmed by 5 bases and the J gene end by 11 bases; junction bases not matched to a gene: 10. CDR3 coding DNA: TGTGCCAGCAGTAGGACTAGCGTCCATGAGCAGTACTTC. Its protein product is CASSRTSVHEQYF.

This clonotype was recorded a few times. This chain connects TRBV6-6 to TRBJ2-7; D is unclear. The J call could be wrong; TRBJ2-5 is a better fit for the DNA end. There are 12 residues in the CDR3. Per germline, CDR1 MNHNY and CDR2 SVGAGI (reference sequence). The CDR3 loop is CASSQSGETQYF. CDR3 coding DNA: TGTGCCAGCAGCCAATCTGGGGAGACCCAGTACTTC.

In the case of this clonotype: One end of the junction varies from germline; a read error may be responsible. This chain links TRBV14 with TRBJ2-7; no firm D call. Germline values: CDR1 SGHDN, CDR2 FVKESK. The CDR3 extends over 15 amino acids. CDR3 nucleotide sequence: TGTGCCGGCAGCCAATTAATGTTGGGAACCTACGAGCAGTACTTC. Translated, it gives CAGSQLMLGTYEQYF. Using reference TRBV14 and TRBJ2-7 for the parts outside the CDR3, the full variable domain is EAGVTQFPSHSVIEKGQTVTLRCDPISGHDNLYWYRRVMGKEIKFLLHFVKESKQDESGMPNNRFLAERTGGTYSTLKVQPAELEDSGVYFCAGSQLMLGTYEQYFGPGTRLTVT.

This clonotype occurred once. The chain is built from TRBV6-2 or TRBV6-3 and TRBJ2-7; D is possibly TRBD1 or TRBD2 (7 bases each). Trimming shortened V by 5 bases and J by 3 bases, and 14 bases separated the two germline ends. The length of the CDR3 is 14 residues. Germline values: CDR1 MNHEY, CDR2 SVGEGT. The CDR3 loop is CASSPQGGIYEQYF. Here the CDR3 DNA reads TGTGCCAGCAGTCCCCAGGGGGGGATCTACGAGCAGTACTTC.

This rearrangement joins TRBV20-1 to TRBJ2-5; D is ambiguous. Germline loops: CDR1 DFQATT, CDR2 SNEGSKA (reference sequence). Trimming removed 6 bases from V and 11 bases from J, with 25 bases in between. The CDR3 covers 14 residues. For the CDR3, the DNA is TGCAGTGCCCGACCGCTAAATAAGGATTCTGAGCAGTACTTC. It specifies CSARPLNKDSEQYF.

The count of this clonotype is one. This rearrangement joins TRBV5-1 to TRBJ2-3; D might be TRBD1 or TRBD2, each matching 6 bases. V lost 0 bases, J lost 5 bases, and 13 bases lay in between. Germline V lookup: CDR1 SGHRS, CDR2 YFSETQ. The CDR3 is 15 residues long. The CDR3 here is CASSLDRAGLDTQYF. In nucleotides, the CDR3 is TGCGCCAGCAGCTTGGACAGGGCGGGATTAGATACGCAGTATTTT.

This sequence joins TRBV6-1 and TRBJ2-1; D may be TRBD2 (6 bases). Germline V gene data show CDR1 as MNHNS and CDR2 as SASEGT. The CDR3 totals 17 residues. The V and J ends lost 8 bases and 1 base respectively, with 21 bases between them. The CDR3 bases are TGTGCCAGCGCGTCCCTAGCGCAGCGAAAATCCTACAATGAGCAGTTCTTC. Translated: CASASLAQRKSYNEQFF.

In regard to this clonotype: This sequence may be a read error, since a much larger clone differs from it by one base. The V gene is TRBV28, the J gene TRBJ2-1; D perhaps matches TRBD2 (6 bases). The CDR3 loop spans 14 amino acids. Germline-derived CDR1 and CDR2 are MDHEN and SYDVKM. As DNA, the CDR3 is TGTGCCAGCACCGGGGACTGGAACTACAATGAGCGGTTCTTC. It codes for CASTGDWNYNERFF.